This passage covers 18 T cell receptor beta chains from one sample sequenced in a study of human T cells and chemical hapten exposure (dated by TCRdb to about 2021). Libraries were built with RACE. Sequenced using a NextSeq 500. Through fastp at Q25 and MiXCR, TCRdb rebuilt clones from the public reads, retaining in-frame beta chains. Rows merge per CDR3 protein into single entries with the most common DNA and genes. The sample table holds over 35,000 distinct CDR3 sequences, of which around 8.9% were seen once. The top ten hold 15% of the sample. The sample's time point, from its label and the paper: patch test 2, 6 weeks after DPC sensitization. Reading the label with the study, this specimen's treatment or condition is: therapeutic diphenylcyclopropenone sensitization with weekly scalp DPC. The specimen comprised whole blood, sampled in connection with sensitization to the hapten diphenylcyclopropenone (DPC). All receptors derive from a woman between 40 and 50 years old with alopecia areata. Some clones in this sample may be carry-over from other donors' samples.

This clonotype was counted a few times. The gene calls are TRBV5-1 and TRBJ2-3; 7 bases line up with TRBD2. This CDR3 has 16 amino acids. Germline V gives CDR1 SGHRS, CDR2 YFSETQ. V shed 2 bases, J shed 2 bases, and the junction held 8 bases outside the gene matches. CDR3: CASSFGTTRNTDTQYF. Here the CDR3 DNA reads TGCGCCAGCAGCTTCGGGACTACCCGCAACACAGATACGCAGTATTTT.

This clonotype was picked up many times. The V call is TRBV18, the J call TRBJ1-2; 8 bases fit TRBD1. Per the germline V gene, CDR1 is KGHSH and CDR2 is LQKENI. Unmatched junction bases numbered 2, after V lost 3 bases and J lost 2 bases. The CDR3 sequence is 14 residues long. This CDR3 reads CASSPRQGNYGYTF. CDR3 bases: TGTGCCAGCTCACCCAGACAGGGGAACTATGGCTACACCTTC.

The chain has TRBV18 and TRBJ1-5; 8 bases match TRBD1. From germline, CDR1 is KGHSH and CDR2 LQKENI. The V gene end was trimmed by 6 bases and the J gene end by 2 bases; junction bases not matched to a gene: 3. This CDR3 is built from 14 residues. The CDR3 is CASSLQGGNQPQHF. DNA of the CDR3: TGTGCCAGCTCCCTACAGGGGGGCAATCAGCCCCAGCATTTT.

The chain combines TRBV2 with TRBJ2-5; TRBD2 matches 7 bases. The length of the CDR3 is 14 residues. V trimming: 8 bases; J trimming: 3 bases; junction bases outside the gene matches: 9. Germline assignment: CDR1 SNHLY and CDR2 FYNNEI. DNA of the CDR3: TGTGCCAGCGGCCCAGCCCTAGCGGAAGAGACCCAGTACTTC. Its translation is CASGPALAEETQYF. Looking up the rest from reference TRBV2 and TRBJ2-5 gives the full variable domain: EPEVTQTPSHQVTQMGQEVILRCVPISNHLYFYWYRQILGQKVEFLVSFYNNEISEKSEIFDDQFSVERPDGSNFTLKIRSTKLEDSAMYFCASGPALAEETQYFGPGTRLLVL.

This clonotype has ten or more counts. The chain couples TRBV6-1 to TRBJ2-5; D is undetermined. The V end lost 5 bases, the J end lost 2 bases, and 12 bases lay between the germline ends. This CDR3 is 14 amino acids long. Germline V gene lookup returns CDR1 MNHNS and CDR2 SASEGT. CDR3 bases: TGTGCCAGCAGTACTACAAGCTTTCAAGAGACCCAGTACTTC. Amino acid sequence: CASSTTSFQETQYF.

With respect to this clonotype: A much larger clone differs by one base, so this may be a read error. The chain recombines TRBV10-3 with TRBJ1-1; tentatively, D is TRBD1 (6 bases). Germline V gene sequence: CDR1 ENHRY, CDR2 SYGVKD. CDR3 length: 14 amino acids. V lost 6 bases, J lost 1 base, and 12 bases lay in between. The CDR3 sequence is CAISPLQGNTEAFF. The CDR3 nucleotides read TGTGCCATCAGCCCTCTACAGGGGAACACTGAAGCTTTCTTT.

This clonotype was counted at least ten times. V is TRBV25-1 and J is TRBJ1-3; TRBD1 matches 7 bases. The V gene end was trimmed by 3 bases and the J gene end by 1 base; junction bases not matched to a gene: 3. Germline CDR1 MGHDK, CDR2 SYGVNS. This CDR3 spans 15 amino acids. The CDR3 protein is CASSDPTGSGNTIYF. The CDR3 nucleotides are TGTGCCAGCAGTGATCCGACAGGGTCTGGAAACACCATATATTTT.

This clonotype was seen ten or more times. This chain uses TRBV2 with TRBJ1-5, with D tentatively TRBD1 (6 bases). CDR1 and CDR2 from the germline V gene are SNHLY and FYNNEI. Trimming stripped 4 bases from V and 6 bases from J, with 16 bases between. The CDR3 is 15 residues long. CDR3 sequence (DNA): TGTGCCAGCAGTGGGGGGGCTGGGGGCGGTCAGCCCCAGCATTTT. Translation: CASSGGAGGGQPQHF.

This chain connects TRBV19 to TRBJ2-1, with 9 bases matching TRBD1. V lost 3 bases and J lost 6; bases outside the gene matches: 6. The CDR3 has 15 amino acids. CDR1 and CDR2 (germline): LNHDA, SQIVND (reference sequence). The DNA for the CDR3 is TGTGCCAGTAGTATCGGACAGGGGTCCCGCAATGAGCAGTTCTTC. Encoded protein: CASSIGQGSRNEQFF.

This clonotype showed up many times. The V call is TRBV27, the J call TRBJ2-7, with 9 bases fitting TRBD1. V lost 4 bases to trimming and J lost 4 bases; unmatched junction nucleotides: 8. The length of the CDR3 is 15 residues. Looked up from germline, CDR1 is MNHEY and CDR2 is SMNVEV (reference sequence). As DNA, the CDR3 is TGTGCCAGCAGTTCTCCGGGACAGGGATTATACGAGCAGTACTTC. Protein product: CASSSPGQGLYEQYF.

V gene TRBV30 combines with J gene TRBJ2-5; 9 nucleotides align to TRBD2. V trimming: 4 bases; J trimming: 4 bases; junction bases outside the gene matches: 10. This CDR3 comprises 15 residues. CDR1 and CDR2 (germline): GTSNPN, SVGIG (reference sequence). In nucleotides, the CDR3 is TGTGCCTGGAAGGCTAGCGGGGTTCCTGGAGAGACCCAGTACTTC. Translated, it gives CAWKASGVPGETQYF.

V and J are TRBV12-3 or TRBV12-4 and TRBJ2-5; D call uncertain. The CDR3 has 11 residues. V gave up 6 bases and J gave up 2 bases, with 4 bases separating them. The CDR3 is CASSEQETQYF. DNA for the CDR3: TGTGCCAGCAGCGAACAAGAGACCCAGTACTTC.

The chain uses TRBV12-3 or TRBV12-4 and TRBJ2-7; D is unresolved. CDR3 length: 14 amino acids. V was shortened by 4 bases and J by 4 bases, with 14 bases between the two germline ends. CDR3 DNA sequence: TGTGCCAGCAGTTCCGGGTTCGCCAATTACGAGCAGTACTTC. Protein: CASSSGFANYEQYF.

In its sample, this clonotype was seen a few times. The chain has TRBV20-1 and TRBJ1-4; D unresolved. The CDR3 extends over 14 amino acids. Germline lookup yields CDR1 DFQATT and CDR2 SNEGSKA (reference sequence). The V end was cut by 1 base, the J end by 2 bases, with 8 bases between. The CDR3 loop reads CSARGPDTNEKLFF. The CDR3 bases are TGCAGTGCTAGAGGTCCAGATACTAATGAAAAACTGTTTTTT.

This clonotype was detected ten times or more. The V call is TRBV29-1, the J call TRBJ2-7; maybe TRBD1 (5 bases). The germline V gene has CDR1 SQVTM and CDR2 ANQGSEA. The CDR3 consists of 14 residues. The V end lost 5 bases, the J end lost 0 bases, and 14 bases lay between the germline ends. The CDR3 loop reads CSVLTGISSYEQYF. The CDR3 nucleotides read TGCAGCGTTCTTACAGGTATTTCCTCCTACGAGCAGTACTTC.

This clonotype was counted ten times or more. The J gene is TRBJ1-2, the V gene TRBV7-2, with 9 bases lining up with TRBD1. The trim removed 4 bases at V and 3 bases at J, leaving 3 bases unmatched. The germline V gene has CDR1 SGHTA and CDR2 FQGNSA. The CDR3 has 14 residues. CDR3 region: CASSSRTGDYGYTF. For the CDR3, the DNA is TGTGCCAGCAGCTCGCGGACAGGGGACTATGGCTACACCTTC.

This clonotype was picked up many times. V usage is TRBV6-6 and J usage is TRBJ1-4, with 8 positions matching TRBD1. The CDR3 runs to 14 residues. Germline CDR1 and CDR2: MNHNY and SVGAGI (reference sequence). J was trimmed by 14 bases and V by 4 bases; bases with no gene match: 12. CDR3 sequence reads: CASSSDREVTRLFF. The DNA of the CDR3 is TGTGCCAGCAGTTCGGACAGGGAAGTCACCAGGCTGTTTTTT.

This clonotype was seen repeatedly, ten times or more. The rearrangement links TRBV12-3 or TRBV12-4 to TRBJ2-1; possibly TRBD2 for D (6 bases). V lost 2 bases to trimming and J lost 12 bases, with 14 bases between them. The CDR3 extends over 13 amino acids. The CDR3 sequence is CASSLLFEGGQFF. The DNA for the CDR3 is TGTGCCAGCAGTTTACTTTTCGAGGGAGGGCAGTTCTTC.